This TCR beta chain was identified in a study of blood T cell repertoires in COVID-19. Study-wide background: Some COVID-19 samples were acute and others convalescent; all came from the United States, Italy and Spain. Sample material is recorded as cDNA or gDNA derived from T cells, B-cell-depleted T cells, or PBMCs.

As processed by the authors: Reference gene primer amplification gave estimated nucleated cell counts. Sequencing was performed with immunoSEQ multiplex PCR; in TCRdb, only in-frame clones are kept and a portion is missing. V, J and clone size are taken as reported in that table, and D and trimming were inferred from the DNA itself. The sample has over 250,000 clones; about 85% are singletons. This clone was detected only once. CDR1 WNHNN and CDR2 SYGVQD come from the germline V gene (reference sequence). The CDR3 extends over 16 amino acids. V was clipped by 0 bases and J by 1 base, with 10 bases between them.

Sequencing was carried out using peripheral blood. This receptor was taken from a man aged 55 to 70 who had recovered from COVID-19. The chain couples TRBV10-1 to TRBJ2-1; D not resolved. The CDR3 loop is CASSESSTGSYNEQFF. The CDR3 DNA is TGCGCCAGCAGTGAGTCCTCCACCGGGTCCTACAATGAGCAGTTCTTC.